The 31 T cell receptor beta chains below come from one sample, sequenced in a study of T-cell memory formation after mild COVID-19 (dated by TCRdb to the early 2020s). To prepare the library, 5' RACE was applied. Instrument on record: Illumina NovaSeq 6000. TCRdb trimmed the raw reads at Q25, called clones with MiXCR and kept productive beta chains. Rows merge per CDR3 protein into single entries with the most common DNA and genes. The sample yields approximately 300,000 distinct CDR3 sequences; approximately 8% were counted once. Under 25% of the sample rests with the top ten. The sequenced sample consisted of PBMCs or a T cell subset sorted from them (not recorded which). The receptors derive from a man between 18 and 29 years old who had mild COVID-19 (a few samples of this study predate the infection). The sample titles of this study are shuffled in the database, so cell type and time point are left out; the donor was told from shared clones.

The chain has TRBV9 and TRBJ2-6; 11 positions match TRBD1. V lost 0 bases, J lost 4 bases, and 6 bases stayed unmatched. CDR1 SGDLS and CDR2 YYNGEE come from the germline V gene. The CDR3 covers 18 residues. In DNA form, the CDR3 reads TGTGCCAGCAGCGTAGGTAGGACAGGGGGCGCCGGGGCCAACGTCCTGACTTTC. The encoded protein is CASSVGRTGGAGANVLTF.

DNA for the CDR3: TGTGCCAGCAGCAAAATGACAGGGTGCGGCGGCTACACCTTC. It translates to CASSKMTGCGGYTF. The V gene is TRBV21-1, the J gene TRBJ1-2; the tabulated D call, TRBD1, remains unverified against the DNA. TRBV21-1 is shown as a pseudogene. The CDR3 is made up of 14 amino acids.

The chain links TRBV5-5 to TRBJ1-2; D remains unclear. This CDR3 region has 14 residues. V was trimmed by 1 base and J by 1 base, leaving 8 bases between them. Germline V gene data show CDR1 as SGHKS and CDR2 as YYEKEE (reference sequence). The CDR3 nucleotides read TGTGCCAGCAGCTTGTATAACCGTAACTATGGCTACACCTTC. Translation: CASSLYNRNYGYTF.

The chain couples TRBV27 to TRBJ2-4; perhaps TRBD2 as D (6 bases). The CDR3 has 15 amino acids. The V gene's germline CDR1 is MNHEY and CDR2 SMNVEV (reference sequence). Trimming cost V 2 bases and J 6 bases, with 14 bases left between them. The CDR3 DNA follows: TGTGCCAGCAGTTTAAAGGGGCCCGGGAGAAACATTCAGTACTTC. Translation: CASSLKGPGRNIQYF.

This clonotype was seen ten or more times. The CDR3 DNA reads TGTGCCAGCAGCCGCGGGGGGGCCAGCACAGATACGCAGTATTTT. Its translation: CASSRGGASTDTQYF. The chain is built from TRBV7-2 and TRBJ2-3, with 9 positions matching TRBD2. V lost 5 bases, J lost 0 bases, and 3 bases stayed unmatched. Germline V gene data show CDR1 as SGHTA and CDR2 as FQGNSA. This CDR3 contains 15 residues.

V usage is TRBV6-2 or TRBV6-3 and J usage is TRBJ1-1, with a tentative D call TRBD1 (5 bases). The CDR3 contains 14 residues. Trimming removed 2 bases from V and 1 base from J, with 8 bases in between. Germline lookup yields CDR1 MNHEY and CDR2 SVGEGT. DNA of the CDR3: TGTGCCAGCAGTTACCCGGACACGAACACTGAAGCTTTCTTT. It is translated as CASSYPDTNTEAFF.

The CDR3 bases are TGCAGTGCTAGAGGACAGGGGGCGGCCTCAACTAATGAAAAACTGTTTTTT. Translating gives CSARGQGAASTNEKLFF. The gene calls are TRBV20-1 and TRBJ1-4; TRBD1 matches at 10 bases. CDR1 DFQATT and CDR2 SNEGSKA come from the germline V gene (reference sequence). This CDR3 comprises 17 residues. J gave up 0 bases and V 1 base, and 5 bases lay outside the gene matches.

The chain links TRBV19 to TRBJ1-1, with D perhaps matching TRBD1 (5 bases). Trimming pared 3 bases from V and 1 base from J, leaving 12 bases between. Germline assignment: CDR1 LNHDA and CDR2 SQIVND (reference sequence). The CDR3 spans 15 residues. As DNA, the CDR3 is TGTGCCAGTAGTATCAGCGGGGGGGGGAACACTGAAGCTTTCTTT. Its translation: CASSISGGGNTEAFF. Full variable domain (missing parts from reference TRBV19 and TRBJ1-1): DGGITQSPKYLFRKEGQNVTLSCEQNLNHDAMYWYRQDPGQGLRLIYYSQIVNDFQKGDIAEGYSVSREKKESFPLTVTSAQKNPTAFYLCASSISGGGNTEAFFGQGTRLTVV.

This clonotype was counted a few times. The CDR3 DNA is TGTGCCAGCAGTGAAGTGCTGGGGGCTGGGACCGGGGAGCTGTTTTTT. Amino acids: CASSEVLGAGTGELFF. The gene calls are TRBV6-1 and TRBJ2-2; weak D call: TRBD1 (6 bases). The CDR3 is made up of 16 amino acids. Trimming took 1 base from V and 5 from J, leaving 14 bases between them. CDR1 MNHNS and CDR2 SASEGT come from the germline V gene.

This clonotype has a handful of counts. The chain uses TRBV15 and TRBJ2-1; the match to TRBD1 covers 10 bases. Germline values: CDR1 LNHNV, CDR2 YYDKDF (reference sequence). The V segment lost 5 bases and the J segment 1 base; nucleotides outside the gene matches: 8. This CDR3 is built from 17 residues. CDR3: CATSRYRDRGSYNEQFF. CDR3 in DNA: TGTGCCACCAGCCGCTACCGGGACAGGGGATCCTACAATGAGCAGTTCTTC.

A remark on this clonotype: This may be a read error: a much more frequent sequence differs by one nucleotide. This chain joins TRBV9 and TRBJ1-2; no definite D call. This CDR3 is built from 13 residues. Trimming shortened V by 3 bases and J by 0 bases, and 6 bases separated the two germline ends. In germline, CDR1 is SGDLS, CDR2 YYNGEE. The CDR3 DNA is TGTGCCAGCAGCGACAGCTCTAACTATGGCTACACCTTC. Amino acid sequence: CASSDSSNYGYTF.

The genes are TRBV6-2 or TRBV6-3 and TRBJ1-2; possible D gene TRBD1, 5 bases. The CDR3 runs to 14 residues. The V and J ends lost 1 base and 5 bases respectively, with 11 bases between them. Germline CDR1 and CDR2: MNHEY and SVGEGT. The CDR3 DNA sequence: TGTGCCAGCAGTTACTACGACAGCTTTTATGGCTACACCTTC. This gives the protein CASSYYDSFYGYTF.

In this sample, this clonotype turned up many times. The chain employs TRBV5-1 and TRBJ2-3, with TRBD2 identical over 12 bases. CDR1 is SGHRS, CDR2 YFSETQ, per germline. Trimming took 1 base from V and 4 from J; bases not matched to a gene: 4. The CDR3 is made up of 16 amino acids. The CDR3 spells CASSLQTSGGSDTQYF. CDR3 in DNA: TGCGCCAGCAGCTTGCAGACTAGCGGGGGCTCAGATACGCAGTATTTT.

The chain recombines TRBV9 with TRBJ1-1, with D possibly being TRBD1 (6 bases). CDR3 length: 15 amino acids. Germline loops: CDR1 SGDLS, CDR2 YYNGEE. Trimming stripped 3 bases from V and 1 base from J, with 13 bases between. CDR3 loop: CASSDLAGANTEAFF. CDR3 in DNA: TGTGCCAGCAGCGATTTGGCAGGGGCGAACACTGAAGCTTTCTTT.

This clonotype was picked up a small number of times. The rearrangement joins TRBV11-2 to TRBJ2-3; D is perhaps TRBD2 (5 bases). There are 15 residues in the CDR3. V gave up 5 bases and J gave up 2 bases, with 14 bases separating them. CDR1 and CDR2 (germline): SGHAT, FQNNGV. DNA for the CDR3: TGTGCCAGCAGCCCTGCGGGCAGGACCACAGATACGCAGTATTTT. Its protein product is CASSPAGRTTDTQYF.

This clonotype was observed at least ten times. The chain carries TRBV6-2 or TRBV6-3 and TRBJ1-5; D gene uncertain. The CDR3 length is 14 residues. Looked up from germline, CDR1 is MNHEY and CDR2 is SVGEGT. The germline V and J ends were trimmed by 6 bases and 6 bases, with 15 bases remaining between them. As DNA, the CDR3 is TGTGCCAGCAGCCCTGGGGTTCTCGGTCAGCCCCAGCATTTT. It is translated as CASSPGVLGQPQHF.

The J gene is TRBJ1-5, the V gene TRBV25-1; D might be TRBD1 (6 bases). Germline V gives CDR1 MGHDK, CDR2 SYGVNS. V was clipped by 8 bases and J by 5 bases, with 16 bases between them. The CDR3 contains 14 residues. The CDR3 region is CASGNRGNDQPQHF. CDR3 nucleotides: TGTGCCAGCGGAAATAGGGGGAATGATCAGCCCCAGCATTTT. The entire variable domain, with the rest obtained from reference TRBV25-1 and TRBJ1-5, is as follows: EADIYQTPRYLVIGTGKKITLECSQTMGHDKMYWYQQDPGMELHLIHYSYGVNSTEKGDLSSESTVSRIRTEHFPLTLESARPSHTSQYLCASGNRGNDQPQHFGDGTRLSIL.

The gene calls are TRBV7-9 and TRBJ2-1, with D possibly matching TRBD1 (6 bases). The CDR3 spans 13 residues. The germline CDR1 and CDR2 sequences are SEHNR and FQNEAQ (reference sequence). V lost 3 bases, J lost 8 bases, and 11 bases lay in between. Here the CDR3 reads CASSFLKGDEQFF. DNA of the CDR3: TGTGCCAGCAGCTTTCTAAAGGGGGATGAGCAGTTCTTC.

The chain joins TRBV4-2 to TRBJ2-4, with D tentatively TRBD1 or TRBD2 (6 bases each). The CDR3 sequence is 17 residues long. Trimming took 0 bases from V and 6 from J, leaving 18 bases between them. Germline CDR1 LGHNA, CDR2 YNFKEQ. The CDR3 sequence: CASSQDPRPGAGNIQYF. The CDR3 DNA sequence: TGTGCCAGCAGCCAAGATCCCAGGCCGGGGGCGGGAAACATTCAGTACTTC.

This clonotype was picked up many times. The chain carries TRBV25-1 and TRBJ1-6, with 9 bases that match TRBD1. Trimming took 4 bases from V and 5 from J; bases not matched to a gene: 0. Germline lookup yields CDR1 MGHDK and CDR2 SYGVNS. The CDR3 has 14 residues. CDR3 residues: CASSGQGDNSPLHF. CDR3 nucleotide sequence: TGTGCCAGCAGTGGACAGGGGGATAATTCACCCCTCCACTTT.

This clonotype was counted between two and nine times. V is TRBV11-3 and J is TRBJ2-1; D remains ambiguous. Germline V CDR1 and CDR2: SGHNT, YENEEA. The V end lost 0 bases, the J end lost 8 bases, and 5 bases lay between the germline ends. This CDR3 is 12 amino acids long. The CDR3 DNA reads TGTGCCAGCAGCTTAGATGGACATGAGCAGTTCTTC. It codes for CASSLDGHEQFF.

This clonotype was found a few times. The rearrangement joins TRBV6-5 to TRBJ1-2, with a weak D call TRBD1 (6 bases). This CDR3 spans 14 amino acids. CDR1 MNHEY and CDR2 SVGAGI come from the germline V gene. V lost 4 bases and J 4 bases, leaving 13 bases between the germline ends. The CDR3 DNA is TGTGCCAGCAGTTGGACGACAGGCGGCTATGGCTACACCTTC. Its protein is CASSWTTGGYGYTF.

The V gene is TRBV7-7, the J gene TRBJ2-2, with D tentatively TRBD1 or TRBD2 (6 bases each). Germline CDR1 SSHAT, CDR2 FNYEAQ (reference sequence). The CDR3 contains 16 residues. V was shortened by 1 base and J by 7 bases, with 16 bases between the two germline ends. CDR3 sequence (DNA): TGTGCCAGCAGCTTAGGCGGGACATTAAGAGGCGGGGAGCTGTTTTTT. This translates into CASSLGGTLRGGELFF.

This clonotype has more than one count but fewer than ten. The gene calls are TRBV13 and TRBJ2-7, with 10 bases that match TRBD1. The J segment lost 4 bases and the V segment lost 7 bases, leaving 7 bases of the junction unmatched. The germline V gene encodes CDR1 PRHDT and CDR2 FYEKMQ (reference sequence). The length of the CDR3 is 14 residues. CDR3 bases: TGTGCCAGCACCTTCGGGACAGGGGATTACGAGCAGTACTTC. Protein product: CASTFGTGDYEQYF.

This clonotype was counted ten times or more. This chain uses TRBV7-2 with TRBJ1-3; no definite D call. The germline CDR1 and CDR2 sequences are SGHTA and FQGNSA. The V end lost 2 bases, the J end lost 2 bases, and 7 bases lay between the germline ends. This CDR3 region has 14 residues. The CDR3 sequence: CASSLSGAGNTIYF. The CDR3 DNA follows: TGTGCCAGCAGCTTATCAGGCGCTGGAAACACCATATATTTT.

The chain combines TRBV20-1 with TRBJ2-1; D gene ambiguous. V gave up 3 bases and J gave up 6 bases, with 15 bases separating them. The CDR3 sequence is 14 residues long. CDR1 is DFQATT and CDR2 is SNEGSKA in the germline V gene (reference sequence). The CDR3: CSARRYADPNEQFF. The CDR3, as DNA: TGCAGTGCTAGGCGGTACGCGGACCCCAATGAGCAGTTCTTC.

This clonotype was seen repeatedly, ten times or more. V is TRBV9 and J is TRBJ2-2; D unclear. Germline V CDR1 and CDR2: SGDLS, YYNGEE. The CDR3 runs to 13 residues. V was shortened by 0 bases and J by 4 bases, with 4 bases between the two germline ends. For the CDR3, the DNA is TGTGCCAGCAGCGTAGGGGGCACCGGGGAGCTGTTTTTT. It is translated as CASSVGGTGELFF.

This clonotype was seen a handful of times. V and J are TRBV3-1 and TRBJ2-1; 11 bases map to TRBD2. CDR1 is LGHDT and CDR2 is YNNKEL in the germline V gene (reference sequence). The V segment lost 3 bases and the J segment 3 bases; nucleotides outside the gene matches: 1. The CDR3 has 15 amino acids. CDR3 bases: TGTGCCAGCAGCCACGGACTAGCGGGCTACAATGAGCAGTTCTTC. This gives the protein CASSHGLAGYNEQFF.

J is TRBJ1-1 and V is TRBV3-1; 8 bases match TRBD1. The CDR3 loop spans 16 amino acids. Germline lookup yields CDR1 LGHDT and CDR2 YNNKEL (reference sequence). The junction had 5 bases not matched to a gene; V was cut back by 2 bases and J by 0 bases. This chain's CDR3 is CASSQPGTGLNTEAFF. In DNA form, the CDR3 reads TGTGCCAGCAGCCAACCGGGGACAGGATTGAACACTGAAGCTTTCTTT.

This clonotype was found a few times. The rearrangement uses TRBV2 and TRBJ2-2; D is undetermined. Trimming stripped 7 bases from V and 6 bases from J, with 18 bases between. CDR1 is SNHLY and CDR2 is FYNNEI in the germline V gene. This CDR3 region has 15 residues. The CDR3 nucleotides are TGTGCCAGCACTGTTACTACCTTCGGGTCCGGGGAGCTGTTTTTT. Its protein product is CASTVTTFGSGELFF. Full variable domain (missing parts from reference TRBV2 and TRBJ2-2): EPEVTQTPSHQVTQMGQEVILRCVPISNHLYFYWYRQILGQKVEFLVSFYNNEISEKSEIFDDQFSVERPDGSNFTLKIRSTKLEDSAMYFCASTVTTFGSGELFFGEGSRLTVL.

This clonotype was seen more than once but under ten times. The chain couples TRBV20-1 to TRBJ1-4; D is ambiguous. V was shortened by 4 bases and J by 4 bases, with 7 bases between the two germline ends. CDR3 length: 12 residues. Germline V gene sequence: CDR1 DFQATT, CDR2 SNEGSKA (reference sequence). The CDR3 reads CSANVFNEKLFF. Here the CDR3 DNA reads TGCAGTGCTAACGTATTTAATGAAAAACTGTTTTTT.